This T cell receptor beta chain was sequenced for a study of cytomegalovirus exposure and HLA in healthy donors. Whole-study results and caveats: Highly shared variants forming one cluster were likely a sequencing artifact. There were several of the most significant clusters that appeared linked to common viral pathogens in a later analysis. As immune exposure information, only CMV serostatus was available. Researchers catalogued around 150 TCR beta chains as cytomegalovirus-associated.

The PCR was carried out with 60 Vbeta primers and 13 Jbeta primers. TCRdb keeps only in-frame clones here, not all; method: immunoSEQ multiplex PCR. The sample holds 110,000 to 150,000 clones; under 90% are singletons and the top ten take about 2.5%. A remark on this clone: Antigen unknown.

This clonotype was sampled from a boy aged 2 to 10 in good health and CMV-seronegative. The sample taken for sequencing was PBMCs.

In nucleotides, the CDR3 is TGTGCCAGCAGCCAAGGGACAGCCTTGTCCGGAGAGACCCAGTACTTC. It is translated as CASSQGTALSGETQYF. This chain links TRBV11-3 with TRBJ2-5; TRBD1 matches 7 bases. The CDR3 is 16 residues long. Germline assignment: CDR1 SGHNT and CDR2 YENEEA. V shed 5 bases, J shed 4 bases, and the junction held 13 bases outside the gene matches. Complete variable domain (other parts from reference TRBV11-3 and TRBJ2-5): EAGVVQSPRYKIIEKKQPVAFWCNPISGHNTLYWYLQNLGQGPELLIRYENEEAVDDSQLPKDRFSAERLKGVDSTLKIQPAELGDSAVYLCASSQGTALSGETQYFGPGTRLLVL.